The clone carrying this TCR beta chain was counted a few times. The target antigen is unknown. A single record per CDR3 protein comes from TCRdb applying MiXCR to the reads. The sample yields 300,000 to 400,000 distinct CDR3 sequences, about 27% seen once. Germline values: CDR1 SGHRS, CDR2 YFSETQ. The ends were cut back, 1 base at V and 2 bases at J, with 6 bases in the middle. The CDR3 spans 13 residues. This specimen comes from a study of T cell repertoires in cytomegalovirus infection. General study points: The ex vivo response showed dominance by HLA-C-restricted CMV-specific TCR beta clonotypes.

This TCR was recovered from a human donor in good health (CMV status not recorded). Some clones in this sample may be carry-over from other donors' samples. The input for sequencing was cultured PBMCs, taken from culture after CMV antigen stimulation. This chain joins TRBV5-1 and TRBJ1-2; no reliable D call. CDR3: CASSLQQNYGYTF. DNA for the CDR3: TGCGCCAGCAGCTTGCAACAGAACTATGGCTACACCTTC.